These 19 T cell receptor beta chains were sequenced from one sample in a study of shared clonotypes between healthy human individuals. Terminally differentiated effector memory CD45RA+ cells were excluded by CCR7 positive selection of CD45RO-negative cells. Here immunoSEQ multiplex PCR was the method, and the copy in TCRdb shows in-frame clones only, minus some. The sample has about 1,800,000 clones, about 95% seen once; the top ten hold around 1.2%. Sequencing input: naive CD8+ T cells sorted from blood. The source of these receptors is a man between 18 and 35 years old in good health.

The rearrangement links TRBV30 to TRBJ2-7; a possible D gene is TRBD2 (5 bases). Germline lookup yields CDR1 GTSNPN and CDR2 SVGIG (reference sequence). This CDR3 contains 16 residues. V shed 0 bases and J shed 7 bases, with 22 bases lying between them. The CDR3 sequence is CAWSVGMGFPSGEQYF. The DNA of the CDR3 is TGTGCCTGGAGTGTAGGGATGGGGTTTCCCTCGGGGGAGCAGTACTTC.

The CDR3 is CASSEAQPADEQYF. The DNA for the CDR3 is TGTGCCAGCAGTGAAGCCCAGCCTGCCGACGAGCAGTACTTC. The genes are TRBV6-1 and TRBJ2-7; no clear D. This CDR3 has 14 residues. Trimming removed 0 bases from V and 5 bases from J, with 11 bases in between. Germline values: CDR1 MNHNS, CDR2 SASEGT.

Concerning this clone: Other DNA sequences within the sample encode an identical CDR3. The rearrangement joins TRBV6-5 to TRBJ2-7; D remains ambiguous. CDR1 is MNHEY, CDR2 SVGAGI, per germline. V was pared by 2 bases and J by 0 bases, with 8 bases between. This CDR3 region has 14 residues. DNA of the CDR3: TGTGCCAGCAGTTACGGAAGAAGCTCCTACGAGCAGTACTTC. It specifies CASSYGRSSYEQYF.

V gene TRBV27 combines with J gene TRBJ2-7; D assignment may be TRBD1 or TRBD2 (5 bases each). V was pared by 2 bases and J by 5 bases, with 13 bases between. This CDR3 comprises 14 residues. CDR1 and CDR2 from the germline V gene are MNHEY and SMNVEV (reference sequence). The DNA for the CDR3 is TGTGCCAGCAGTTTAATCGGGACGGCCCACGAGCAGTACTTC. It codes for CASSLIGTAHEQYF.

This chain links TRBV4-1 with TRBJ2-2; D may be TRBD2 (5 bases). V was shortened by 2 bases and J by 2 bases, with 15 bases between the two germline ends. Germline loops: CDR1 MGHRA, CDR2 YSYEKL. This CDR3 has 17 residues. The CDR3 spells CASSQLTWASNTGELFF. The CDR3 DNA reads as TGCGCCAGCAGCCAACTAACTTGGGCTAGCAACACCGGGGAGCTGTTTTTT.

V usage is TRBV7-9 and J usage is TRBJ1-5; TRBD1 agrees at 7 bases. Trimming removed 3 bases from V and 4 bases from J; junction bases left unmatched: 3. The CDR3 runs to 14 residues. Germline V gene sequence: CDR1 SEHNR, CDR2 FQNEAQ (reference sequence). CDR3 amino acids: CASSFGQVNQPQHF. The CDR3 DNA is TGTGCCAGCAGCTTTGGACAGGTTAATCAGCCCCAGCATTTT.

The chain employs TRBV7-9 and TRBJ1-3; D unresolved. CDR1 and CDR2 (germline): SEHNR, FQNEAQ (reference sequence). The V and J ends lost 1 base and 0 bases respectively, with 7 bases between them. This CDR3 is built from 15 residues. CDR3 nucleotides: TGTGCCAGCAGCTTAGGTGGACTCTCTGGAAACACCATATATTTT. Translated, it gives CASSLGGLSGNTIYF.

The chain joins TRBV28 to TRBJ1-2; no clear D. Between the trimmed V and J ends, which lost 8 bases and 3 bases, there was a span of 13 bases. The length of the CDR3 is 13 residues. In germline, CDR1 is MDHEN, CDR2 SYDVKM. The CDR3 here is CASSGSLYYGYTF. In DNA, the CDR3 is TGTGCCAGCTCGGGCAGTCTCTACTATGGCTACACCTTC.

The sample holds one count of this clone. Other DNA sequences in this specimen translate into the identical CDR3. The chain carries TRBV2 and TRBJ2-1; 13 bases agree with TRBD2. Trimming cost V 5 bases and J 0 bases; bases outside gene matches: 1. The germline V gene has CDR1 SNHLY and CDR2 FYNNEI. This CDR3 is built from 16 residues. The CDR3 nucleotides read TGTGCCAGCAGTCGGACTAGCGGGAGCTCCTACAATGAGCAGTTCTTC. The encoded protein is CASSRTSGSSYNEQFF.

The chain links TRBV4-1 to TRBJ1-2; the match to TRBD1 covers 7 bases. Germline CDR1 is MGHRA and CDR2 is YSYEKL. J gave up 6 bases and V 0 bases, and 10 bases lay outside the gene matches. The CDR3 totals 16 residues. DNA for the CDR3: TGCGCCAGCAGCCAAGAGGACAGGCTTTGGAATGATGGCTACACCTTC. It specifies CASSQEDRLWNDGYTF.

The chain recombines TRBV10-2 with TRBJ2-1, with D perhaps given as TRBD1 or TRBD2 (6 bases each). V was shortened by 4 bases and J by 7 bases, with 17 bases between the two germline ends. Germline lookup yields CDR1 WSHSY and CDR2 SAAADI. The CDR3 consists of 15 residues. CDR3 DNA sequence: TGCGCCAGCAGTGTCGTGGGGGGCCAGGGGAATGAGCAGTTCTTC. Translating it yields CASSVVGGQGNEQFF.

The V call is TRBV29-1, the J call TRBJ2-5; 8 bases line up with TRBD1. Trimming at V came to 5 bases and at J to 6 bases, leaving 5 bases not matched to a gene. The germline gives CDR1 SQVTM, CDR2 ANQGSEA. The CDR3 contains 12 residues. CDR3 DNA sequence: TGCAGCGTTCCCAGACAGGGGAAGACCCAGTACTTC. The encoded protein is CSVPRQGKTQYF.

The chain recombines TRBV2 with TRBJ2-5, with 13 nucleotides matching TRBD2. This CDR3 comprises 15 residues. The germline gives CDR1 SNHLY, CDR2 FYNNEI. CDR3 DNA: TGTGGAGGGACCGGACTAGCGGGAGACCAAGAGACCCAGTACTTC. Its protein is CGGTGLAGDQETQYF.

This sequence joins TRBV4-1 and TRBJ2-2; D possibly corresponds to TRBD2 (6 bases). Trimming took off 1 base at V and 2 bases at J, with 14 bases between the two ends. Germline values: CDR1 MGHRA, CDR2 YSYEKL. The CDR3 has 17 residues. The CDR3 DNA reads TGCGCCAGCAGCCAAGTGGGCGGGATCTACAACACCGGGGAGCTGTTTTTT. The encoded protein is CASSQVGGIYNTGELFF.

The chain combines TRBV4-3 with TRBJ1-1; D gene ambiguous. There are 19 residues in the CDR3. V shed 0 bases and J shed 2 bases, with 22 bases lying between them. Per the germline V gene, CDR1 is LGHNA and CDR2 is YSLEER. The CDR3 region is CASSQDLPSHEEVNTEAFF. DNA of the CDR3: TGCGCCAGCAGCCAAGATCTTCCAAGTCACGAGGAGGTAAACACTGAAGCTTTCTTT.

The chain joins TRBV5-4 to TRBJ2-3, with 15 bases aligning to TRBD2. The germline V gene encodes CDR1 SGHNT and CDR2 YYREEE (reference sequence). The CDR3 has 18 amino acids. J gave up 4 bases and V 5 bases, and 11 bases lay outside the gene matches. CDR3 sequence: CASSPGLAGGRTADTQYF. The CDR3 coding sequence is TGTGCCAGCAGTCCAGGACTAGCGGGAGGGCGGACCGCAGATACGCAGTATTTT.

The chain joins TRBV9 to TRBJ1-2; 8 nucleotides match TRBD1. The germline V gene encodes CDR1 SGDLS and CDR2 YYNGEE. V was pared by 0 bases and J by 4 bases, with 8 bases of the junction left unmatched. The CDR3 is 16 residues long. The CDR3 DNA reads TGTGCCAGCAGCGTAGAGGGGGGACAGGTCAGCTATGGCTACACCTTC. Its protein is CASSVEGGQVSYGYTF.

This clone was observed a handful of times. The chain couples TRBV11-2 to TRBJ1-6, with 8 bases that match TRBD1. The germline V gene encodes CDR1 SGHAT and CDR2 FQNNGV. This CDR3 is 17 amino acids long. With 2 bases clipped from V and 4 bases from J, the junction kept 7 bases outside the gene matches. CDR3 residues: CASSLPGQAAYNSPLHF. The CDR3 DNA reads TGTGCCAGCAGCTTACCGGGACAGGCGGCGTATAATTCACCCCTCCACTTT. Drawing the rest from reference TRBV11-2 and TRBJ1-6, the complete variable domain is EAGVAQSPRYKIIEKRQSVAFWCNPISGHATLYWYQQILGQGPKLLIQFQNNGVVDDSQLPKDRFSAERLKGVDSTLKIQPAKLEDSAVYLCASSLPGQAAYNSPLHFGNGTRLTVT.

This clone has a single count. The chain is built from TRBV19 and TRBJ2-1; 9 bases are a match to TRBD1. The CDR3 is made up of 14 amino acids. J gave up 7 bases and V 7 bases, and 8 bases lay outside the gene matches. Germline V lookup: CDR1 LNHDA, CDR2 SQIVND (reference sequence). This chain's CDR3 is CASTIGTGSNEQFF. DNA for the CDR3: TGTGCCAGTACGATTGGGACAGGGTCAAATGAGCAGTTCTTC.